Below are 6 T cell receptor beta chains sequenced from a single sample in a study of blood T cell repertoires in COVID-19. Clones were read by immunoSEQ multiplex PCR, and TCRdb kept only the in-frame ones, dropping some. The sample contains about 210,000 clones, under 90% of which appear only once. The specimen was peripheral blood. Source of these receptors: a woman older than 75 with COVID-19, enrolled during active disease.

This sequence joins TRBV12-5 and TRBJ1-5, with 7 bases that match TRBD1. This CDR3 spans 18 amino acids. The V segment lost 5 bases and the J segment 3 bases; nucleotides outside the gene matches: 16. Per germline, CDR1 LGHNT and CDR2 FRNRAP. The CDR3 DNA reads TGTGCTAGTGGTCCAACCGACCCTGGACAGGTGCTCAATCAGCCCCAGCATTTT. This sequence encodes CASGPTDPGQVLNQPQHF.

A few counts support this clone. The chain uses TRBV5-1 and TRBJ1-2, with 9 bases identical to TRBD1. Germline assignment: CDR1 SGHRS and CDR2 YFSETQ. The CDR3 contains 14 residues. V trimming: 5 bases; J trimming: 6 bases; junction bases outside the gene matches: 8. Here the CDR3 DNA reads TGCGCCAGCAGACAGGGGGCGCGGGAGGATGGCTACACCTTC. As protein: CASRQGAREDGYTF.

V is TRBV7-3 and J is TRBJ1-6; 8 bases are shared with TRBD1. After removal of 5 bases from V and 7 bases from J, the junction contained 7 bases not matched to a gene. The CDR3 is 15 residues long. Germline values: CDR1 SGHTA, CDR2 FQGTGA. CDR3 nucleotide sequence: TGTGCCAGCAGCCCCTCGGGACAGGCGAATTCACCCCTCCACTTT. The encoded protein is CASSPSGQANSPLHF.

CDR3 nucleotide sequence: TGTGCCAGTAGTATGGGGACAGGGTCAGTGAACTATGGCTACACCTTC. Translation gives CASSMGTGSVNYGYTF. This chain links TRBV19 with TRBJ1-2, with 9 bases fitting TRBD1. The CDR3 length is 16 residues. Germline lookup yields CDR1 LNHDA and CDR2 SQIVND (reference sequence). The J segment lost 2 bases and the V segment lost 3 bases, leaving 7 bases of the junction unmatched.

This clone came up a few times. The rearrangement joins TRBV7-2 to TRBJ1-5; 7 bases align to TRBD1. The CDR3 is 15 amino acids. Trimming took 1 base from V and 6 from J; bases not matched to a gene: 6. CDR1 and CDR2 (germline): SGHTA, FQGNSA. The CDR3 DNA follows: TGTGCCAGCAGCTTAGGACAGGGCCTGGCTCAGCCCCAGCATTTT. This codes for CASSLGQGLAQPQHF.

The chain joins TRBV6-2 or TRBV6-3 to TRBJ2-1; 9 nucleotides align to TRBD2. The germline V gene has CDR1 MNHEY and CDR2 SVGEGT. Trimming removed 5 bases from V and 2 bases from J; junction bases left unmatched: 4. The CDR3 covers 15 residues. As DNA, the CDR3 is TGTGCCAGCAGTCCGGGACTAGCCCCCTACAATGAGCAGTTCTTC. It specifies CASSPGLAPYNEQFF.